This is a list of T cell receptor beta chains from one sample in a study of blood T cell repertoires in COVID-19. The data were produced by immunoSEQ multiplex PCR, yet TCRdb's version contains in-frame clones alone and is incomplete. The sample contains 50,000 to 75,000 clones, 88% of which appear only once. The sequenced material came from peripheral blood. These receptors originate from a woman in her forties or fifties with active or convalescent COVID-19. CDR3s include the opening cysteine and the closing phenylalanine or tryptophan. D genes are given only for firm matches. Clone size appears in some rows only: once, few, many, or a class for an expanded clone.

D gene,J gene,clone size,V gene,CDR3 length,CDR3 protein,CDR3 DNA
TRBD1,TRBJ2-3,-,TRBV11-2,16,CASSFLDRSSTDTQYF,TGTGCCAGCAGCTTCCTGGACAGGTCTAGCACAGATACGCAGTATTTT
-,TRBJ1-2,-,TRBV19,17,CASSAPRGAPFNYGYTF,TGTGCCAGTAGTGCTCCACGTGGAGCCCCCTTTAACTATGGCTACACCTTC
TRBD1,TRBJ1-1,-,TRBV28,14,CASSIDRAYTEAFF,TGTGCCAGCAGTATTGACAGGGCCTACACTGAAGCTTTCTTT
TRBD2,TRBJ2-3,-,TRBV2,16,CASNLAGLKGTDTQYF,TGTGCCAGCAATCTAGCGGGGCTAAAGGGCACAGATACGCAGTATTTT
-,TRBJ2-3,-,TRBV9,14,CASSDTGPQDTQYF,TGTGCCAGCAGCGACACTGGGCCCCAGGATACGCAGTATTTT
TRBD1,TRBJ1-1,few,TRBV18,12,CASSPLRDRAFF,TGTGCCAGCTCACCCCTCCGGGACAGAGCTTTCTTT
TRBD1,TRBJ2-1,-,TRBV6-1,19,CASSEVLIRMGQVNNEQFF,TGTGCCAGCAGTGAAGTTTTAATCCGAATGGGACAGGTCAACAATGAGCAGTTCTTC
TRBD1,TRBJ1-1,-,TRBV29-1,12,CSVGGQGREAFF,TGCAGCGTCGGTGGACAGGGCCGAGAAGCTTTCTTT
-,TRBJ1-4,-,TRBV5-1,15,CASSLVGVTNEKLFF,TGCGCCAGCAGCTTGGTAGGGGTAACTAATGAAAAACTGTTTTTT
TRBD1,TRBJ1-3,few,TRBV5-5,16,CASSLGRTGPGNTIYF,TGTGCCAGCAGCTTGGGTCGGACAGGGCCTGGAAACACCATATATTTT
TRBD1,TRBJ1-1,once,TRBV6-5,15,CASSYSSTGGTEAFF,TGTGCCAGCAGTTACTCTTCGACAGGGGGCACTGAAGCTTTCTTT
-,TRBJ1-5,-,TRBV2,13,CASSVSASQPQHF,TGTGCCAGCAGTGTGTCAGCTAGTCAGCCCCAGCATTTT
TRBD1,TRBJ1-2,-,TRBV3-1/TRBV3-2,15,CASSPVGTGGLGYTF,TGTGCCAGCAGCCCAGTCGGGACAGGGGGTCTTGGCTACACCTTC
TRBD2,TRBJ2-1,-,TRBV5-8,17,CASSLTTSSRSYNEQFF,TGTGCCAGCAGCTTGACGACTAGCTCCCGCTCCTACAATGAGCAGTTCTTC
-,TRBJ1-1,few,TRBV5-4,14,CASSLGLMNTEAFF,TGTGCCAGCAGCTTGGGACTGATGAACACTGAAGCTTTCTTT
-,TRBJ1-5,-,TRBV7-6,14,CASSLPVSNQPQHF,TGTGCCAGCAGCTTACCGGTTAGCAATCAGCCCCAGCATTTT
-,TRBJ1-3,-,TRBV15,15,CATSREQGWGNTIYF,TGTGCCACCAGCAGAGAGCAGGGATGGGGAAACACCATATATTTT
-,TRBJ2-1,-,TRBV19,16,CASSIEEGYSYNEQFF,TGTGCCAGTAGTATAGAAGAGGGTTACTCCTACAATGAGCAGTTCTTC
TRBD1,TRBJ1-5,-,TRBV5-6,16,CASSLAGQRGNQPQHF,TGTGCCAGCAGCTTGGCGGGACAGCGAGGCAATCAGCCCCAGCATTTT
-,TRBJ1-2,-,TRBV5-1,16,CASSLDVSGGFYGYTF,TGCGCCAGCAGCTTGGACGTATCGGGGGGTTTCTATGGCTACACCTTC
-,TRBJ1-1,-,TRBV5-1,16,CASSVWTNLMNTEAFF,TGCGCCAGCAGCGTCTGGACAAACCTTATGAACACTGAAGCTTTCTTT
TRBD1,TRBJ2-1,-,TRBV5-8,15,CASSLAPGGQNEQFF,TGTGCCAGCAGCTTGGCCCCAGGGGGCCAGAATGAGCAGTTCTTC
TRBD2,TRBJ2-7,-,TRBV2,15,CASTRLAGDSYEQYF,TGTGCCAGCACCCGACTAGCGGGAGACTCCTACGAGCAGTACTTC
-,TRBJ1-1,-,TRBV9,16,CASSVDDGGLNTEAFF,TGTGCCAGCAGCGTAGATGATGGGGGGTTGAACACTGAAGCTTTCTTT
-,TRBJ2-7,-,TRBV6-5,13,CASSIPGHDEQYF,TGTGCCAGCAGTATCCCGGGACATGACGAGCAGTACTTC
TRBD1,TRBJ2-7,-,TRBV18,15,CASSPMTGGDYEQYF,TGTGCCAGCTCACCAATGACAGGGGGGGACTACGAGCAGTACTTC
-,TRBJ2-2,-,TRBV2,15,CASSRQGLNTGELFF,TGTGCCAGCAGTCGTCAGGGCTTGAACACCGGGGAGCTGTTTTTT
-,TRBJ2-5,-,TRBV6-2/TRBV6-3,15,CASSYPHSGQETQYF,TGTGCCAGCAGTTATCCCCACAGCGGGCAAGAGACCCAGTACTTC
-,TRBJ2-5,-,TRBV5-1,15,CASSAQTGNQETQYF,TGCGCCAGCAGCGCGCAAACAGGGAATCAAGAGACCCAGTACTTC
TRBD1,TRBJ2-7,-,TRBV7-6,13,CASSPGQGNEQYF,TGTGCCAGCAGCCCGGGACAGGGTAACGAGCAGTACTTC
-,TRBJ1-1,-,TRBV7-6,16,CASSLAGGSVNTEAFF,TGTGCCAGCAGCTTAGCAGGTGGTAGCGTGAACACTGAAGCTTTCTTT
TRBD2,TRBJ2-3,-,TRBV6-4,15,CASSELAGRTDTQYF,TGTGCCAGCAGTGAATTAGCGGGGCGCACAGATACGCAGTATTTT
TRBD1,TRBJ2-2,once,TRBV4-1,16,CASTLRRTGGTGELFF,TGCGCCAGCACCCTAAGGAGGACAGGGGGGACCGGGGAGCTGTTTTTT
-,TRBJ2-2,-,TRBV5-1,16,CASSLGLAIDTGELFF,TGCGCCAGCAGCTTGGGGCTAGCCATAGACACCGGGGAGCTGTTTTTT
-,TRBJ2-5,-,TRBV21-1,14,CASRLREGRKTQYF,TGTGCCAGCAGGTTGCGGGAGGGCCGGAAGACCCAGTACTTC
TRBD2,TRBJ2-5,once,TRBV19,13,CASSDHLAGQVYF,TGTGCCAGTAGTGACCACCTAGCGGGGCAGGTGTACTTC
TRBD2,TRBJ2-1,-,TRBV9,15,CASSPGGGPRNEQFF,TGTGCCAGCAGCCCCGGGGGAGGGCCCCGGAATGAGCAGTTCTTC